Here is one T cell receptor (beta chain) with its context. These data come from a study of blood T cell repertoires in COVID-19. At the level of the study: In each case, the material was cDNA or gDNA derived from T cells, B-cell-depleted T cells, or PBMCs.

Sequencing was performed with immunoSEQ multiplex PCR; in TCRdb, only in-frame clones are kept and a portion is missing. The sample lists about 200,000 clones; roughly 88% were seen once. Specimen: PBMCs or T cells enriched from blood (not recorded which). The receptor was isolated from a man aged 40-50 years with acute COVID-19.

The CDR3 is CASRAGDTQYF. As DNA, the CDR3 is TGTGCCAGCAGGGCGGGGGATACGCAGTATTTT. The V call is TRBV2, the J call TRBJ2-3; D might be TRBD2 (6 bases). Germline-derived CDR1 and CDR2 are SNHLY and FYNNEI. CDR3 length equals 11 residues. Trimming stripped 6 bases from V and 6 bases from J, with 7 bases between.